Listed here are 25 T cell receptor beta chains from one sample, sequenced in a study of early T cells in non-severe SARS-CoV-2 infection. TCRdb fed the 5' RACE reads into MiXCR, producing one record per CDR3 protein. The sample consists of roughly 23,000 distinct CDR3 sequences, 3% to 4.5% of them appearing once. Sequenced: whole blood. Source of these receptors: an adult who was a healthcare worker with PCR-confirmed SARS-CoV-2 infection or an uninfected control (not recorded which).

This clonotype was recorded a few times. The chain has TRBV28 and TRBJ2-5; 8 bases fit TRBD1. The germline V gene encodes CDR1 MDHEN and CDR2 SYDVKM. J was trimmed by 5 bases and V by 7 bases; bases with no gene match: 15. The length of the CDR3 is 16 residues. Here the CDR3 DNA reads TGTGCCAGCACCACCGTCAGGGGGCAGGGGGTGGAGACCCAGTACTTC. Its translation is CASTTVRGQGVETQYF.

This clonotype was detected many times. CDR3 nucleotides: TGTGCCAGCAGTGAAAGAGCCCTCGGCGCTTTCTTT. It specifies CASSERALGAFF. This chain links TRBV2 with TRBJ1-1; no clear D. The V and J ends lost 2 bases and 11 bases respectively, with 12 bases between them. CDR3 length: 12 residues. CDR1 is SNHLY, CDR2 FYNNEI, per germline.

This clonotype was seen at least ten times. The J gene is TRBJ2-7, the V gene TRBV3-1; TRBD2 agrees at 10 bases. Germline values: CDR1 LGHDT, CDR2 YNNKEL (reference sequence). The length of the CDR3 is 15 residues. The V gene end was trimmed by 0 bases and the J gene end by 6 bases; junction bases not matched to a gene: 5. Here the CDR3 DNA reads TGTGCCAGCAGCCAAGATAGACTAGCGGGCAGCGAGCAGTACTTC. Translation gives CASSQDRLAGSEQYF.

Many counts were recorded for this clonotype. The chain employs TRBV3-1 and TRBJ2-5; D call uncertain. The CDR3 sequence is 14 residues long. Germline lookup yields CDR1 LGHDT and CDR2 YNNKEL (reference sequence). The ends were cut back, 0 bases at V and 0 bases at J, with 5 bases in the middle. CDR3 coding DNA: TGTGCCAGCAGCCAAGATACCTACCAAGAGACCCAGTACTTC. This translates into CASSQDTYQETQYF.

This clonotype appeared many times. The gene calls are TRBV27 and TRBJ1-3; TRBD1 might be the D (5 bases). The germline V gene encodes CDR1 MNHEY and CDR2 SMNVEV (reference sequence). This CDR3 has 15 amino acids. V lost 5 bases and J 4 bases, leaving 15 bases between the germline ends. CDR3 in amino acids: CASSPHKGLGNTIYF. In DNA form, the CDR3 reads TGTGCCAGCAGTCCGCACAAGGGGCTCGGAAACACCATATATTTT.

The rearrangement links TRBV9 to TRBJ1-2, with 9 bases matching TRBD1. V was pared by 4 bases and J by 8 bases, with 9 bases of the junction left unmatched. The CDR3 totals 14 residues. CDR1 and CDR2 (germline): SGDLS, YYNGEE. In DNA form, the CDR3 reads TGTGCCAGCAGCCTACGTACAGGGGGCTCCGGCTACACCTTC. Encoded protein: CASSLRTGGSGYTF.

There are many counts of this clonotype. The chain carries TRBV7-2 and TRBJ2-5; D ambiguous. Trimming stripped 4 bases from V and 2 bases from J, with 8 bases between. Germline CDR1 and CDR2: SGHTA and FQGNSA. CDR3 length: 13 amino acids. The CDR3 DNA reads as TGTGCCAGCAGCTCCAACGGGCAAGAGACCCAGTACTTC. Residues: CASSSNGQETQYF.

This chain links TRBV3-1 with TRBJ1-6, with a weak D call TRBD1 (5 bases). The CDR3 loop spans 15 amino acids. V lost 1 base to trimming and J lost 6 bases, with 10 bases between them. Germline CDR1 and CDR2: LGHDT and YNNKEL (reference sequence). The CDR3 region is CASSQVRDGNSPLHF. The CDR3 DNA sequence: TGTGCCAGCAGCCAAGTCAGGGATGGTAATTCACCCCTCCACTTT.

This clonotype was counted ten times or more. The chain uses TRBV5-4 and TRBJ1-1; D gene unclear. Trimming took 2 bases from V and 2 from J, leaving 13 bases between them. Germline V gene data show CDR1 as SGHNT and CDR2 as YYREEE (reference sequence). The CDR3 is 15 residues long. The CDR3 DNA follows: TGTGCCAGCAGCTTCGGGAGCAGGCGAAACACTGAAGCTTTCTTT. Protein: CASSFGSRRNTEAFF.

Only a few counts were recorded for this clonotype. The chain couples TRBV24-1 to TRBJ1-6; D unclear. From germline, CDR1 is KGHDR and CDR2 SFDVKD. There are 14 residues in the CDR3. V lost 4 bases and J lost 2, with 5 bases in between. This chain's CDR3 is CATSETAYNSPLHF. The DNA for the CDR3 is TGTGCCACCAGTGAGACGGCCTATAATTCACCCCTCCACTTT.

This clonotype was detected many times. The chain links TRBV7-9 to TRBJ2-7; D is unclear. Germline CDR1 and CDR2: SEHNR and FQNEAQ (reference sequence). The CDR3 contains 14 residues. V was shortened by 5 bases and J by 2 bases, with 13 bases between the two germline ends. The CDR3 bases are TGTGCCAGCAGCGCCGAGGCGAAGACCTACGAGCAGTACTTC. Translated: CASSAEAKTYEQYF.

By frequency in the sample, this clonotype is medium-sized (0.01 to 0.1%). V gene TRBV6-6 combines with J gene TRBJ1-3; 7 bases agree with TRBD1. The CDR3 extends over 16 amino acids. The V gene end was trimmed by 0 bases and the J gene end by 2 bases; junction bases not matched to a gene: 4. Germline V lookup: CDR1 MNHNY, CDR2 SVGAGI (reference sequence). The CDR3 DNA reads TGTGCCAGCAGTTACTCGGACAGGAGGGCTGGAAACACCATATATTTT. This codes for CASSYSDRRAGNTIYF.

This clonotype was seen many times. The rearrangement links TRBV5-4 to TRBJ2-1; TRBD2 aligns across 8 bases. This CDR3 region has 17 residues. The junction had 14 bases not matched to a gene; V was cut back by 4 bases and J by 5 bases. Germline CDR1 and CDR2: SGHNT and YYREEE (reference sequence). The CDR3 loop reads CASSGNPGLGSNNEQFF. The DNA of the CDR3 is TGTGCCAGCAGCGGAAACCCGGGACTAGGAAGCAACAATGAGCAGTTCTTC.

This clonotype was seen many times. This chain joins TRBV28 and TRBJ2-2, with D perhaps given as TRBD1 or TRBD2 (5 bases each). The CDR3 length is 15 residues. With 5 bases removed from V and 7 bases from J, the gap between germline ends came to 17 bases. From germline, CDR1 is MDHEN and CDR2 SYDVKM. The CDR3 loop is CASSTRQRGHGELFF. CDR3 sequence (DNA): TGTGCCAGCAGTACACGACAGAGGGGCCACGGGGAGCTGTTTTTT. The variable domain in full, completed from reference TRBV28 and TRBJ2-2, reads DVKVTQSSRYLVKRTGEKVFLECVQDMDHENMFWYRQDPGLGLRLIYFSYDVKMKEKGDIPEGYSVSREKKERFSLILESASTNQTSMYLCASSTRQRGHGELFFGEGSRLTVL.

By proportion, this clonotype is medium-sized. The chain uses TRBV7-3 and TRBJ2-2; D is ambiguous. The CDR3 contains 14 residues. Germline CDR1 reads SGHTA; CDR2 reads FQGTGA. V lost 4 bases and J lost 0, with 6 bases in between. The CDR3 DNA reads TGTGCCAGCAGCTCCCAACCGAACACCGGGGAGCTGTTTTTT. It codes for CASSSQPNTGELFF.

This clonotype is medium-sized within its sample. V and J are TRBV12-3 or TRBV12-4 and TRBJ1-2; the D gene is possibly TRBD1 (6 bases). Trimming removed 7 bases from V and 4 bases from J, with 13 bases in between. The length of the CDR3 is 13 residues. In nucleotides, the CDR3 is TGTGCCAGCAACAAGGGGGAGGTCTATGGCTACACCTTC. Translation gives CASNKGEVYGYTF.

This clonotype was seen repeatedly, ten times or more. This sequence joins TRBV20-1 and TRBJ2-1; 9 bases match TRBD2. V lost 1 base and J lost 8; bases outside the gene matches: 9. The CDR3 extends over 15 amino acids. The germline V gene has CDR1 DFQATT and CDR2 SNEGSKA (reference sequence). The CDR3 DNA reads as TGCAGTGCTAGAGGTAGCGGGGGATGGTATTATGAGCAGTTCTTC. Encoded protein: CSARGSGGWYYEQFF.

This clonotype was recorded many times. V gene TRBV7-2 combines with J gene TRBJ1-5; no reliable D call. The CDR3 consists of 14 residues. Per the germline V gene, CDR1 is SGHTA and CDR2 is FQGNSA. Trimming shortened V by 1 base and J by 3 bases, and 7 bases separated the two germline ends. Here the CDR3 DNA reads TGTGCCAGCAGCTTAGTAACTCTCAATCAGCCCCAGCATTTT. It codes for CASSLVTLNQPQHF. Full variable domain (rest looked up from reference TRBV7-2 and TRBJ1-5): GAGVSQSPSNKVTEKGKDVELRCDPISGHTALYWYRQSLGQGLEFLIYFQGNSAPDKSGLPSDRFSAERTGGSVSTLTIQRTQQEDSAVYLCASSLVTLNQPQHFGDGTRLSIL.

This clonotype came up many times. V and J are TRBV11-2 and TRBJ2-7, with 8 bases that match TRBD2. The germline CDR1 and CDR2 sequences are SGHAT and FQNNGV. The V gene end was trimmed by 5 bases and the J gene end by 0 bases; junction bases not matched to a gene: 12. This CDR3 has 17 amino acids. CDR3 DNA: TGTGCCAGCAGCCCCCCAAGGCTAGCGGGTAGCTCCTACGAGCAGTACTTC. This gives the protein CASSPPRLAGSSYEQYF.

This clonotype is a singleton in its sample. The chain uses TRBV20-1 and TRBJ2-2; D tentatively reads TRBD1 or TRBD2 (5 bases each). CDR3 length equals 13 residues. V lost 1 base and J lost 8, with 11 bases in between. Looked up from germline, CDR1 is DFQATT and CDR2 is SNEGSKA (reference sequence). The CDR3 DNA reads TGCAGTGCTAGAGTGAGAGGGGTAGGGGAGCTGTTTTTT. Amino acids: CSARVRGVGELFF.

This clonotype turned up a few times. Here the CDR3 DNA reads TGTGCCAGCAGCCAATACAGGGACACTGAAGCTTTCTTT. Protein product: CASSQYRDTEAFF. The rearrangement links TRBV2 to TRBJ1-1; maybe TRBD1 (6 bases). This CDR3 has 13 residues. V lost 6 bases, J lost 3 bases, and 11 bases lay in between. The V gene's germline CDR1 is SNHLY and CDR2 FYNNEI.

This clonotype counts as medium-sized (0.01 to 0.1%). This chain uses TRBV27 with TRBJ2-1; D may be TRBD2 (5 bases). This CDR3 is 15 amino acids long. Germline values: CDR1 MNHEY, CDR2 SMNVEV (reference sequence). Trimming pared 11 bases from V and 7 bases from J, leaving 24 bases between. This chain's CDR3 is CASQKGGPSNNEQFF. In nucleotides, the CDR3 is TGTGCCTCCCAAAAGGGCGGGCCCTCTAATAATGAGCAGTTCTTC.

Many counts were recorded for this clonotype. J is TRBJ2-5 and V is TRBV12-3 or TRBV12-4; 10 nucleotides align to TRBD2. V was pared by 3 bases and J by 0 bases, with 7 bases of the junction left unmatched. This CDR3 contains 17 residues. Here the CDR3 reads CASSFGLAGAYQETQYF. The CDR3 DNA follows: TGTGCCAGCAGTTTCGGCCTAGCGGGGGCGTACCAAGAGACCCAGTACTTC.

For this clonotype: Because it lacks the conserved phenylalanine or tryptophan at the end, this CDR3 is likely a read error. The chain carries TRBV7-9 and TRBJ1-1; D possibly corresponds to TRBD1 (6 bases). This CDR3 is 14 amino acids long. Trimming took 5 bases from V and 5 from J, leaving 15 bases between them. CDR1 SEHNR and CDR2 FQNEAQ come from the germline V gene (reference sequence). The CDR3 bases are TGTGCCAGCAGCCCACCCTCAGGGGAGACTGAAGCTTTCTTA. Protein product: CASSPPSGETEAFL.

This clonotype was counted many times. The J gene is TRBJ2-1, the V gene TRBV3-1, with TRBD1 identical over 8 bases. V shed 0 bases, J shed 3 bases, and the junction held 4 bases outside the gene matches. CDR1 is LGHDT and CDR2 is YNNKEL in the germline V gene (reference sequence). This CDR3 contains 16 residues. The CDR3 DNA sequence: TGTGCCAGCAGCCAAGATGCAGGGGGCCACTACAATGAGCAGTTCTTC. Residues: CASSQDAGGHYNEQFF.